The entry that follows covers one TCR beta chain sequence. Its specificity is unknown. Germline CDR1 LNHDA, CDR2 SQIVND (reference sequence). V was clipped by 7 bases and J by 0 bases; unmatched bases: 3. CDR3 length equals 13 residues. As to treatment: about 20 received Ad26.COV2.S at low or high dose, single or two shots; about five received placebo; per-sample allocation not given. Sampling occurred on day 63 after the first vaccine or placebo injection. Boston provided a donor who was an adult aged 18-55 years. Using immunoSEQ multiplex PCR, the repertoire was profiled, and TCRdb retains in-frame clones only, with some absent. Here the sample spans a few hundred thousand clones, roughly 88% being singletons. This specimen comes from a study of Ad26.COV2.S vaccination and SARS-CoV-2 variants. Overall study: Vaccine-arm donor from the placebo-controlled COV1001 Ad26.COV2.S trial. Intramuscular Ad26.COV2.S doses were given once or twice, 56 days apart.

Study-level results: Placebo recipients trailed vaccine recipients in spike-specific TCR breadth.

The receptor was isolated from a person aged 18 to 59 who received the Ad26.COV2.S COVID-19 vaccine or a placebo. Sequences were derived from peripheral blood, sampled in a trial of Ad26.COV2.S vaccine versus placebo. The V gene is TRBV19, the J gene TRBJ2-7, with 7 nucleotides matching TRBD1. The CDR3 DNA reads TGTGCCAGTAAGGGACAGCTCTCCTACGAGCAGTACTTC. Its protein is CASKGQLSYEQYF.